This T cell receptor beta chain was retrieved from a study of T cells after yellow fever vaccination. For the study at large: The SMART-Seq v4 Ultra Low Input method served to prepare the low-cell-number fractions.

V lost 5 bases and J lost 2; bases outside the gene matches: 3. The CDR3 sequence is 14 residues long. CDR1 and CDR2 from the germline V gene are ENHRY and SYGVKD. TCRdb re-analysed the 5' RACE reads in MiXCR, keeping a single row per CDR3 protein. Altogether 280,000 or so distinct CDR3 sequences are present, roughly 9% being singletons, with the ten largest covering over 3%. The starting material was CD4+ T cells sorted from PBMCs, obtained 5 days after the yellow fever booster vaccination. This sequence joins TRBV10-3 and TRBJ2-5; 9 positions match TRBD2. This receptor was obtained from a man between 18 and 35 years old who received the YFV17D yellow fever vaccine. The CDR3 region is CAISSAGGQETQYF. The CDR3, as DNA: TGTGCCATCAGTTCGGCGGGGGGGCAAGAGACCCAGTACTTC.